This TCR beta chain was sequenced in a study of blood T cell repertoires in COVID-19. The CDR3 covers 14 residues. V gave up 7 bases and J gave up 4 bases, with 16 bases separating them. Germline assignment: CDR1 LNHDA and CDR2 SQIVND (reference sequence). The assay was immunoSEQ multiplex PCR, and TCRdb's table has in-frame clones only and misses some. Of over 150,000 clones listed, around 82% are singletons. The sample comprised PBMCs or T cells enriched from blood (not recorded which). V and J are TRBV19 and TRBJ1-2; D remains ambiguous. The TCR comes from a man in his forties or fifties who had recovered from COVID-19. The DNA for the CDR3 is TGTGCCAGTACCCCTTCAGCGAGGCTCTATGGCTACACCTTC. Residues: CASTPSARLYGYTF.